A selection of T cell receptor beta chains follows, all from one sample in a study of PD-L1 blockade in urothelial cancer. Produced via immunoSEQ multiplex PCR; TCRdb's table is partial and in-frame only. The sample has tens of thousands of clones, 75% to 85% seen once. Here the sequenced sample was PBMCs, taken around atezolizumab (anti-PD-L1) treatment. The receptors were sampled from a man aged 45-65 years with urothelial cancer. CDR3s include the opening cysteine and the closing phenylalanine or tryptophan. Each record gives: CDR3 DNA, CDR3 protein, D gene, V gene, J gene, clone size. D genes are given only for firm matches. Clone size is not always given. Where it is, it says once, few, many or a class for expanded clones.

cdr3_nt: TGTGCCACCAGCAGAGAGGGGACATACAGTGAAAAACTGTTTTTT
cdr3_aa: CATSREGTYSEKLFF
d_call: .
v_call: TRBV15
j_call: TRBJ1-4
clone_size: .

cdr3_nt: TGTGCCAGCAGCGGGAGCTACGAGCAGTACTTC
cdr3_aa: CASSGSYEQYF
d_call: .
v_call: TRBV6-5
j_call: TRBJ2-7
clone_size: .

cdr3_nt: TGTGCCAGTAACGATCCTAGAGGCAATCAGCCCCAGCATTTT
cdr3_aa: CASNDPRGNQPQHF
d_call: .
v_call: TRBV19
j_call: TRBJ1-5
clone_size: .

cdr3_nt: TGTGCCAGTAGTATGACAGGGTATACCGGGGAGCTGTTTTTT
cdr3_aa: CASSMTGYTGELFF
d_call: TRBD1
v_call: TRBV19
j_call: TRBJ2-2
clone_size: .

cdr3_nt: TGTGCCAGCAGTACCCGCCCCGGACAGGGTAGTGGTCAGCCCCAGCATTTT
cdr3_aa: CASSTRPGQGSGQPQHF
d_call: TRBD1
v_call: TRBV28
j_call: TRBJ1-5
clone_size: .

cdr3_nt: TGCGCCAGCAGCTGGGGACCTACAGGGGCTGGGGCCAACGTCCTGACTTTC
cdr3_aa: CASSWGPTGAGANVLTF
d_call: TRBD1
v_call: TRBV5-1
j_call: TRBJ2-6
clone_size: .

cdr3_nt: TGTGCCAGCTCATCAGGTCCAGGCGAGCAGTACTTC
cdr3_aa: CASSSGPGEQYF
d_call: .
v_call: TRBV18
j_call: TRBJ2-7
clone_size: .

cdr3_nt: TGTGCCAGCAGCCGGGACTCAAGCTCCTACGAGCAGTACTTC
cdr3_aa: CASSRDSSSYEQYF
d_call: .
v_call: TRBV4-2
j_call: TRBJ2-7
clone_size: .

cdr3_nt: TGTGCCTGCAACGAAGGGACAGGGATTCACAATGAGCAGTTCTTC
cdr3_aa: CACNEGTGIHNEQFF
d_call: TRBD1
v_call: TRBV30
j_call: TRBJ2-1
clone_size: .

cdr3_nt: TGTGCCAGCAGCGTAGTTGGGGGCGACGAGCAGTACTTC
cdr3_aa: CASSVVGGDEQYF
d_call: .
v_call: TRBV9
j_call: TRBJ2-7
clone_size: .

cdr3_nt: TGTGCCAGCATGTCAGGGATAAGCAATCAGCCCCAGCATTTT
cdr3_aa: CASMSGISNQPQHF
d_call: .
v_call: TRBV5-6
j_call: TRBJ1-5
clone_size: .

cdr3_nt: TGTGCCAGCAGCCCGAGGGGGGGCTTAGACACCGGGGAGCTGTTTTTT
cdr3_aa: CASSPRGGLDTGELFF
d_call: .
v_call: TRBV9
j_call: TRBJ2-2
clone_size: .

cdr3_nt: TGTGCCAGCAGCTCCCCGGGGTCACCCCTCCACTTT
cdr3_aa: CASSSPGSPLHF
d_call: .
v_call: TRBV5-4
j_call: TRBJ1-6
clone_size: .

cdr3_nt: TGTGCCAGCAGCCAACCCCAAGGGGTAGGCGGGGAGCTGTTTTTT
cdr3_aa: CASSQPQGVGGELFF
d_call: .
v_call: TRBV14
j_call: TRBJ2-2
clone_size: .

cdr3_nt: TGTGCCACCAGTTCCCCCGAGGACTACGAGCAGTACTTC
cdr3_aa: CATSSPEDYEQYF
d_call: .
v_call: TRBV15
j_call: TRBJ2-7
clone_size: .

cdr3_nt: TGCGCCAGCAGTGAGTCGGGAGGGGGGCGGGTAGCTTTCTTT
cdr3_aa: CASSESGGGRVAFF
d_call: .
v_call: TRBV10-2
j_call: TRBJ1-1
clone_size: .

cdr3_nt: TGTGCCAGTAGTATAGGAGGGATTACATACAATGAGCAGTTCTTC
cdr3_aa: CASSIGGITYNEQFF
d_call: .
v_call: TRBV19
j_call: TRBJ2-1
clone_size: .

cdr3_nt: TGTGCCAGCAGCCAAGGTCGAGGGTTTGGCTACACCTTC
cdr3_aa: CASSQGRGFGYTF
d_call: .
v_call: TRBV14
j_call: TRBJ1-2
clone_size: few

cdr3_nt: TGTGCCAGCAGCTTGGGGCACAGGGGAGGTAAAGATACGCAGTATTTT
cdr3_aa: CASSLGHRGGKDTQYF
d_call: .
v_call: TRBV7-8
j_call: TRBJ2-3
clone_size: .

cdr3_nt: TGCGCCAGCAGGATGGCTAGCGGGGAACAAGAGACCCAGTACTTC
cdr3_aa: CASRMASGEQETQYF
d_call: TRBD2
v_call: TRBV5-1
j_call: TRBJ2-5
clone_size: .

cdr3_nt: TGCAGCGTTGAACTCAGCGGGAGGGCGTACGAGCAGTACTTC
cdr3_aa: CSVELSGRAYEQYF
d_call: TRBD2
v_call: TRBV29-1
j_call: TRBJ2-7
clone_size: .

cdr3_nt: TGTGCCAGCAGCCCGGGTAATCAGCCCCAGCATTTT
cdr3_aa: CASSPGNQPQHF
d_call: .
v_call: TRBV7-8
j_call: TRBJ1-5
clone_size: .

cdr3_nt: TGTGCCAGCAGTCGCGACAGCTACAATGAGCAGTTCTTC
cdr3_aa: CASSRDSYNEQFF
d_call: .
v_call: TRBV28
j_call: TRBJ2-1
clone_size: once